This T cell receptor beta chain is from a study of blood T cell repertoires in COVID-19. This table comes from immunoSEQ multiplex PCR, and its TCRdb copy is limited to in-frame clones, with some not included. The repertoire has about 190,000 clones, roughly 78% of them found once; the top ten carry 2.8%. The length of the CDR3 is 16 residues. Germline-derived CDR1 and CDR2 are LGHDT and YNNKEL (reference sequence). Trimming cost V 3 bases and J 1 base; bases outside gene matches: 7. V usage is TRBV3-1 (or the pseudogene TRBV3-2) and J usage is TRBJ2-5; 8 positions match TRBD2. Source material: peripheral blood. The source of this sequence is an elderly woman with active or convalescent COVID-19. The CDR3, as DNA: TGTGCCAGCAGCCATAGAGCGGGGGCGACCCAAGAGACCCAGTACTTC. Amino acids: CASSHRAGATQETQYF.